This T cell receptor beta chain derives from a study of blood T cell repertoires in COVID-19. CDR1 SGHNT and CDR2 YYREEE come from the germline V gene (reference sequence). Trimming shortened V by 0 bases and J by 7 bases, and 20 bases separated the two germline ends. The CDR3 covers 16 residues. Sequencing used immunoSEQ multiplex PCR; TCRdb keeps in-frame clones, though not all of them. The table has over 200,000 clones, 84% seen once. This clone was seen repeatedly, ten times or more. The sample holds other DNA sequences that translate to the same CDR3. The chain has TRBV5-4 and TRBJ2-7, with D possibly TRBD1 on 7 matching bases. Sequencing was performed on peripheral blood. This TCR came from a woman older than 75 with active or convalescent COVID-19. The DNA for the CDR3 is TGTGCCAGCAGCTTGGGGGGGGCAGGGGGATTTAAGGAGCAGTACTTC. It codes for CASSLGGAGGFKEQYF. Variable domain in full (rest from reference TRBV5-4 and TRBJ2-7): ETGVTQSPTHLIKTRGQQVTLRCSSQSGHNTVSWYQQALGQGPQFIFQYYREEENGRGNFPPRFSGLQFPNYSSELNVNALELDDSALYLCASSLGGAGGFKEQYFGPGTRLTVT.